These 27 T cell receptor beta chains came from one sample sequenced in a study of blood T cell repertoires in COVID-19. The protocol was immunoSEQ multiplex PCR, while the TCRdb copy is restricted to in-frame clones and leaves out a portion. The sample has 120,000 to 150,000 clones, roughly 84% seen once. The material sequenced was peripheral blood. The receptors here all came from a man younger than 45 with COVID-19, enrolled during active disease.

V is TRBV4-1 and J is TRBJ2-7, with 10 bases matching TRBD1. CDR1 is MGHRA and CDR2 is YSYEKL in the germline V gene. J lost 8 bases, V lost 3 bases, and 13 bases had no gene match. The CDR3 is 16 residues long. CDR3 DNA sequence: TGCGCCAGCAGCCAGGGGCCCCGGGACAGGGGTAAGAAGCAGTACTTC. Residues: CASSQGPRDRGKKQYF.

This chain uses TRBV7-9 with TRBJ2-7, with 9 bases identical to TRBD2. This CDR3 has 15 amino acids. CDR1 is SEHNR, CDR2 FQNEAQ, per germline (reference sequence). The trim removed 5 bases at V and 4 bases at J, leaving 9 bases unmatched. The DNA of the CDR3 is TGTGCCAGCAGCCTCTCTAGCGGGAATTTGTACGAGCAGTACTTC. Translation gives CASSLSSGNLYEQYF. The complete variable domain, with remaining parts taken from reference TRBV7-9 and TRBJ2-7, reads DTGVSQNPRHKITKRGQNVTFRCDPISEHNRLYWYRQTLGQGPEFLTYFQNEAQLEKSRLLSDRFSAERPKGSFSTLEIQRTEQGDSAMYLCASSLSSGNLYEQYFGPGTRLTVT.

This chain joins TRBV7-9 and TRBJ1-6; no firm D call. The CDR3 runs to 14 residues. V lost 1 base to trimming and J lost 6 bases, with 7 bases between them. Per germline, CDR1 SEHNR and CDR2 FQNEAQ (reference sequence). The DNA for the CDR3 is TGTGCCAGCAGCTTAGGGATAGCTAATTCACCCCTCCACTTT. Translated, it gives CASSLGIANSPLHF.

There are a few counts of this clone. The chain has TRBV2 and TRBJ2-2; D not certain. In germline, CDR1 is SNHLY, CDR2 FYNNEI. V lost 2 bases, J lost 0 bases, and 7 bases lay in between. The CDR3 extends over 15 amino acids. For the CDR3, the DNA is TGTGCCAGCAGTGAAAGGCTAGCGAACACCGGGGAGCTGTTTTTT. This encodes CASSERLANTGELFF.

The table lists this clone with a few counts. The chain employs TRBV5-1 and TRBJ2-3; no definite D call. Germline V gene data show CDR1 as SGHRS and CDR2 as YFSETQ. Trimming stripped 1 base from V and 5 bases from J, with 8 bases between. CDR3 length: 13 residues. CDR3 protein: CASSLTIRDTQYF. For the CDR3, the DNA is TGCGCCAGCAGCTTGACGATCAGAGATACGCAGTATTTT.

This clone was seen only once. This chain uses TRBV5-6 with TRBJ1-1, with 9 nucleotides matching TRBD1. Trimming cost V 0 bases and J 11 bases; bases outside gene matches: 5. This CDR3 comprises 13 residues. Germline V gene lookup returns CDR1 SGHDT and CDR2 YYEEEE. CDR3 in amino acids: CASSLGDRVVAFF. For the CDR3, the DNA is TGTGCCAGCAGCTTGGGGGACAGGGTGGTGGCTTTCTTT.

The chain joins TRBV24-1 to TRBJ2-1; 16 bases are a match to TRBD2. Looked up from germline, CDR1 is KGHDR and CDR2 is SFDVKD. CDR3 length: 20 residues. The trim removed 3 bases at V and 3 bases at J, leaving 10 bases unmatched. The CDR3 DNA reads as TGTGCCACCAGTGATGCACCGGGACTAGCGGGAGGGCGCTTCTACAATGAGCAGTTCTTC. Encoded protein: CATSDAPGLAGGRFYNEQFF.

The CDR3 nucleotides read TGTGCCAGCAGCACTGTACAGGGCACCGGGGAGCTGTTTTTT. Protein: CASSTVQGTGELFF. The V gene is TRBV11-2, the J gene TRBJ2-2; the D gene is possibly TRBD1 (6 bases). This CDR3 comprises 14 residues. CDR1 SGHAT and CDR2 FQNNGV come from the germline V gene. Trimming cost V 5 bases and J 4 bases, with 11 bases left between them.

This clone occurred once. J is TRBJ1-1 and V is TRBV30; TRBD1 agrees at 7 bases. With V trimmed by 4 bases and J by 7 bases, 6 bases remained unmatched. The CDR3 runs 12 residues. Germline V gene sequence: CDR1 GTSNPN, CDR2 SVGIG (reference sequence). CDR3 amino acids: CAWKTGFREAFF. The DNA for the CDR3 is TGTGCCTGGAAGACAGGGTTCCGTGAAGCTTTCTTT.

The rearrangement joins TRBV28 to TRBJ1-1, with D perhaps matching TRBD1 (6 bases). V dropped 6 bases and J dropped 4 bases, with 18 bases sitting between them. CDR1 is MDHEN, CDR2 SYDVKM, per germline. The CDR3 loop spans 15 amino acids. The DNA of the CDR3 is TGTGCCAGCAGCCCCTTTGGGGGCGCGAGCACTGAAGCTTTCTTT. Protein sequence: CASSPFGGASTEAFF.

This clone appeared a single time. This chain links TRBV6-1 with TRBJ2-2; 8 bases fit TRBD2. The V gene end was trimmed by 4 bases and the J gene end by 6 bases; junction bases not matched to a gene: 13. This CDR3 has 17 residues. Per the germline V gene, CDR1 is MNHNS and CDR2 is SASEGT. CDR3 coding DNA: TGTGCCAGCAGTGTTTTTTCGGGACTAGATCACTCCGGGGAGCTGTTTTTT. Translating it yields CASSVFSGLDHSGELFF.

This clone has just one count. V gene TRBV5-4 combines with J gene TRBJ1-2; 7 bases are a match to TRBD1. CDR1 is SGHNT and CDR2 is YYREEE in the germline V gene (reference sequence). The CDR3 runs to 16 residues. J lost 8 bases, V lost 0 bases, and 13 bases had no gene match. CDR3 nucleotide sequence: TGTGCCAGCAGCTTGGAGGGGTTTAGGGGGCAGGGGGGCTACACCTTC. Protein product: CASSLEGFRGQGGYTF.

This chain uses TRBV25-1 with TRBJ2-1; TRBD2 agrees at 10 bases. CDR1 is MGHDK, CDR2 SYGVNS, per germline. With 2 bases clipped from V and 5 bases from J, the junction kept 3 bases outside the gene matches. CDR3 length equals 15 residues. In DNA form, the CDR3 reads TGTGCCAGCAGTGAAGGACTAGCGGCCGACAATGAGCAGTTCTTC. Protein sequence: CASSEGLAADNEQFF.

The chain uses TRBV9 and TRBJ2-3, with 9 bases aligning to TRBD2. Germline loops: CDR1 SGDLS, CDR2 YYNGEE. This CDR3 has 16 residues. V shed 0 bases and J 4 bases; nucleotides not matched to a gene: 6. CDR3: CASSVGAGGFADTQYF. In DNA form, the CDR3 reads TGTGCCAGCAGCGTAGGAGCGGGAGGTTTCGCAGATACGCAGTATTTT.

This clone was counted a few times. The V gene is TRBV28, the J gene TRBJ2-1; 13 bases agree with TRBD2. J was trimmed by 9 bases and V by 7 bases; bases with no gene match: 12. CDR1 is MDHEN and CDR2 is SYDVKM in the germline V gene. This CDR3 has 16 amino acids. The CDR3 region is CASTLAGLAGVGEQFF. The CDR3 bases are TGTGCCAGCACCCTCGCCGGACTAGCGGGAGTCGGTGAGCAGTTCTTC.

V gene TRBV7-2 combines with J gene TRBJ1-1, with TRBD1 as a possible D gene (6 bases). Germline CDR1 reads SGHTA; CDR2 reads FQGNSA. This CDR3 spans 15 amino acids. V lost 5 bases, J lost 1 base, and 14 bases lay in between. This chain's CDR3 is CASSPTGGRNTEAFF. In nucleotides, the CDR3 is TGTGCCAGCAGCCCCACGGGGGGGCGGAACACTGAAGCTTTCTTT. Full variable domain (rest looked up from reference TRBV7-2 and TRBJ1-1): GAGVSQSPSNKVTEKGKDVELRCDPISGHTALYWYRQSLGQGLEFLIYFQGNSAPDKSGLPSDRFSAERTGGSVSTLTIQRTQQEDSAVYLCASSPTGGRNTEAFFGQGTRLTVV.

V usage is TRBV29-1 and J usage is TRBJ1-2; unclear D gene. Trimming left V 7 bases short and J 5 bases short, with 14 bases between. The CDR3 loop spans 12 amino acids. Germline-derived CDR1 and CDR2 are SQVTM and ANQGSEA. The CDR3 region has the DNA TGCAGCGCGACCGATACTTCTTATGGCTACACCTTC. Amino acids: CSATDTSYGYTF.

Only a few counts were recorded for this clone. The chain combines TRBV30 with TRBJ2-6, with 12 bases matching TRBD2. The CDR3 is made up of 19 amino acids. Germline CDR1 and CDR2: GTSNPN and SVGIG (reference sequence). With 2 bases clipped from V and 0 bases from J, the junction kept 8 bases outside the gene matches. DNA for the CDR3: TGTGCCTGGAGTTCCGGACTAGCGGGATGGGCCTCTGGGGCCAACGTCCTGACTTTC. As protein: CAWSSGLAGWASGANVLTF.

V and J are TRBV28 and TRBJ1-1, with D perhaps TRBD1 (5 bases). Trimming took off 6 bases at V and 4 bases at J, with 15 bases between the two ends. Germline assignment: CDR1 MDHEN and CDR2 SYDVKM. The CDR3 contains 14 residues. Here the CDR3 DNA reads TGTGCCAGCAGCGCGGGACCATGGGGCACTGAAGCTTTCTTT. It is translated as CASSAGPWGTEAFF.

CDR3 amino acids: CASRTTSGSYEQYF. DNA of the CDR3: TGTGCCAGCAGAACGACTAGCGGTTCCTACGAGCAGTACTTC. The chain recombines TRBV28 with TRBJ2-7; 9 nucleotides match TRBD2. V was pared by 6 bases and J by 1 base, with 4 bases of the junction left unmatched. CDR3 size: 14 residues. Germline CDR1 is MDHEN and CDR2 is SYDVKM.

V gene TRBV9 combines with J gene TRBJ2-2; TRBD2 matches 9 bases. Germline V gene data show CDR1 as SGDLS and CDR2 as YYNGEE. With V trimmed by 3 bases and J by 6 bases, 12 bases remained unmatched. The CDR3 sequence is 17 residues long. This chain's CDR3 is CASSELEGGRESGELFF. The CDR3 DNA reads TGTGCCAGCAGCGAATTAGAAGGCGGGAGGGAGTCCGGGGAGCTGTTTTTT. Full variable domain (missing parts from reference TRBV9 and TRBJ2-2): DSGVTQTPKHLITATGQRVTLRCSPRSGDLSVYWYQQSLDQGLQFLIQYYNGEERAKGNILERFSAQQFPDLHSELNLSSLELGDSALYFCASSELEGGRESGELFFGEGSRLTVL.

The DNA of the CDR3 is TGTGCCGGGGCCGGGACAGAGTTGATTAATTCACCCCTCCACTTT. The encoded protein is CAGAGTELINSPLHF. V gene TRBV30 combines with J gene TRBJ1-6; 7 bases are a match to TRBD1. V trimming: 8 bases; J trimming: 6 bases; junction bases outside the gene matches: 13. From germline, CDR1 is GTSNPN and CDR2 SVGIG (reference sequence). The CDR3 is 15 amino acids.

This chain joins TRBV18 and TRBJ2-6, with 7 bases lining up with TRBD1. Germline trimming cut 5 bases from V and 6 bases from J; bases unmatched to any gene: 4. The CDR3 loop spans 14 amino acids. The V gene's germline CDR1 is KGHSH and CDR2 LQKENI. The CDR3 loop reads CASSNTGEANVLTF. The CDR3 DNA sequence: TGTGCCAGCTCAAACACAGGGGAGGCCAACGTCCTGACTTTC.

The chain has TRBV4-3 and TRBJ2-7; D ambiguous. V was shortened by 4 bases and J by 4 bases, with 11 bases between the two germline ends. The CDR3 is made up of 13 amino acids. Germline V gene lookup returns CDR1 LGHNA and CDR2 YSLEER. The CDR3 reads CASSPSAGYEQYF. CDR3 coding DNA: TGCGCCAGCAGCCCCAGTGCCGGGTACGAGCAGTACTTC.

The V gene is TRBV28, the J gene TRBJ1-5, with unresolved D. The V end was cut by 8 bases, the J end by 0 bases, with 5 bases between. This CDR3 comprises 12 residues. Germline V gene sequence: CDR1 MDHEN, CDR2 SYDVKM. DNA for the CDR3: TGTGCCAGCCAGAATAGCAATCAGCCCCAGCATTTT. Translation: CASQNSNQPQHF.

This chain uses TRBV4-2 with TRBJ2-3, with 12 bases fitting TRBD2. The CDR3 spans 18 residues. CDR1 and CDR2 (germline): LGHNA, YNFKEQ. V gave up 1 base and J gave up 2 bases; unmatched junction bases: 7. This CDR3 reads CASSQGDGLAGFTDTQYF. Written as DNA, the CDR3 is TGTGCCAGCAGCCAAGGAGATGGACTAGCGGGATTCACAGATACGCAGTATTTT.

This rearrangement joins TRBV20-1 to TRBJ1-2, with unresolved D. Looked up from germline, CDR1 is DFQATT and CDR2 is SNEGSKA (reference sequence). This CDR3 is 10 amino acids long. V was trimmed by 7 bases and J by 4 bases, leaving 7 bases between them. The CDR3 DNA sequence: TGCAGTGTGGGGAGCTATGGCTACACCTTC. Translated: CSVGSYGYTF.